This T cell receptor (beta chain) appears in the sequencing data of a study of shared clonotypes between healthy human individuals. Study-level background: The plates for each donor numbered three CD4 naive, three CD4 memory, two CD8 naive and one CD8 memory.

A CD45RA-negative memory subset and a CD45RA+ naive subset were separated from the CD4+ cells. Clones were sequenced by immunoSEQ multiplex PCR, and TCRdb holds only the in-frame ones, with some missing. The sample holds approximately 1.1 million clones; approximately 80% are singletons and the top ten take 0.4% to 0.55%. Regarding this clone: Its antigen remains unknown.

Study-wide results and limits: Expectations were that clonotype sharing among donors would be affected by sequencing depth.

Per the germline V gene, CDR1 is LNHNV and CDR2 is YYDKDF (reference sequence). The CDR3 spans 14 residues. V trimming: 5 bases; J trimming: 5 bases; junction bases outside the gene matches: 5. The chain uses TRBV15 and TRBJ2-7; 11 bases line up with TRBD1. The sample taken for sequencing was memory CD4+ T cells from PBMCs. The sample's subset: CD45RA-negative fraction. The TCR sequence derives from a man aged 18 to 29 in good health. Some clones in this sample may be carry-over from other donors' samples. The CDR3 coding sequence is TGTGCCACCAGCCGGGACAGGGGGAACCACGAGCAGTACTTC. It is translated as CATSRDRGNHEQYF.